Below, 17 T cell receptor beta chains from the same sample are listed, as sequenced in a study of technical replicates of blood from several donors (dated by TCRdb to between 2016 and 2019). Library prep was done by the immunoSEQ multiplex PCR assay. TCRdb carries this immuneACCESS record with in-frame sequences only. Its versions omit some clonotypes, under half of them owing to an unresolved V gene in the studies checked, with the rest unexplained. For this sample there are 55,000 to 75,000 clones; approximately 94% appear just once. Together, the top ten hold around 0.37% of the sample. The specimen was T cells isolated from PBMCs. Source of these receptors: a human donor in good health.

The chain links TRBV9 to TRBJ1-1; D not certain. The CDR3 has 15 residues. Deletions cut 0 bases from V and 0 bases from J, with 9 bases between. The germline CDR1 and CDR2 sequences are SGDLS and YYNGEE. CDR3 sequence (DNA): TGTGCCAGCAGCGTAGGGCACAGAATGAACACTGAAGCTTTCTTT. Protein: CASSVGHRMNTEAFF.

This chain's CDR3 is CASSLGQGYNEQFF. DNA of the CDR3: TGCGCCAGCAGCTTGGGACAGGGGTACAATGAGCAGTTCTTC. V usage is TRBV5-1 and J usage is TRBJ2-1; 8 bases line up with TRBD1. This CDR3 comprises 14 residues. Germline V lookup: CDR1 SGHRS, CDR2 YFSETQ. V dropped 0 bases and J dropped 4; count of bases not matched to a gene: 0.

As regards this clone: Germline and junction disagree at one end, which may indicate a read error. The gene calls are TRBV28 and TRBJ2-7; D is undetermined. The CDR3 is made up of 12 amino acids. Germline lookup yields CDR1 MDHEN and CDR2 SYDVKM. In DNA form, the CDR3 reads TGTGCCAGCAGTTTCGGAGAGACCGTAACGAGCTTC. Protein sequence: CASSFGETVTSF.

This clone was recorded only once. The gene calls are TRBV2 and TRBJ2-1; the match to TRBD2 covers 7 bases. CDR1 is SNHLY and CDR2 is FYNNEI in the germline V gene. The length of the CDR3 is 14 residues. Losses at the gene ends were 3 bases for V and 8 bases for J; bases not matched to a gene: 7. The chain's CDR3 is CASSDAGAADEQFF. For the CDR3, the DNA is TGTGCCAGCAGTGACGCGGGAGCCGCGGATGAGCAGTTCTTC.

This clone has a handful of counts. J is TRBJ2-2 and V is TRBV2; possible D gene TRBD2, 6 bases. Germline CDR1 and CDR2: SNHLY and FYNNEI. CDR3 size: 15 residues. The V and J ends lost 10 bases and 3 bases respectively, with 18 bases between them. CDR3 amino acids: CATRRGSSDTGELFF. The CDR3 DNA reads TGTGCCACCCGGCGGGGAAGCAGCGACACCGGGGAGCTGTTTTTT.

The J gene is TRBJ1-1, the V gene TRBV11-2; 9 positions agree with TRBD1. The CDR3 is 16 amino acids. J lost 5 bases, V lost 5 bases, and 12 bases had no gene match. Germline loops: CDR1 SGHAT, CDR2 FQNNGV. The CDR3 loop is CASSLGTGSKGTEAFF. The DNA of the CDR3 is TGTGCCAGCAGCCTAGGGACAGGGAGTAAGGGGACTGAAGCTTTCTTT. Using reference TRBV11-2 and TRBJ1-1 for the parts outside the CDR3, the full variable domain is EAGVAQSPRYKIIEKRQSVAFWCNPISGHATLYWYQQILGQGPKLLIQFQNNGVVDDSQLPKDRFSAERLKGVDSTLKIQPAKLEDSAVYLCASSLGTGSKGTEAFFGQGTRLTVV.

This clone was detected once. This chain links TRBV7-3 with TRBJ2-5, with unresolved D. Trimming took 5 bases from V and 4 from J, leaving 11 bases between them. The CDR3 contains 13 residues. CDR1 SGHTA and CDR2 FQGTGA come from the germline V gene. Written as DNA, the CDR3 is TGTGCCAGCAGCGCCCAATTCGGAGAGACCCAGTACTTC. This codes for CASSAQFGETQYF.

The table lists this clone with a count of one. The genes are TRBV11-2 and TRBJ2-3, with 8 bases that match TRBD2. J gave up 5 bases and V 0 bases, and 4 bases lay outside the gene matches. The CDR3 is 15 residues long. Germline V CDR1 and CDR2: SGHAT, FQNNGV. CDR3 nucleotide sequence: TGTGCCAGCAGCTTAGATTCCCGGGGGGGAGATACGCAGTATTTT. Translated, it gives CASSLDSRGGDTQYF. The complete variable domain, with remaining parts taken from reference TRBV11-2 and TRBJ2-3, reads EAGVAQSPRYKIIEKRQSVAFWCNPISGHATLYWYQQILGQGPKLLIQFQNNGVVDDSQLPKDRFSAERLKGVDSTLKIQPAKLEDSAVYLCASSLDSRGGDTQYFGPGTRLTVL.

V usage is TRBV11-3 and J usage is TRBJ1-1; 9 nucleotides align to TRBD1. The CDR3 length is 15 residues. Germline CDR1 and CDR2: SGHNT and YENEEA. The ends lost 5 bases at V and 2 bases at J; junction bases unmatched: 6. This CDR3 is CASSRRQGVNTEAFF. The CDR3 DNA is TGTGCCAGCAGCCGTAGACAGGGGGTAAACACTGAAGCTTTCTTT.

This chain joins TRBV27 and TRBJ2-7; 8 nucleotides match TRBD1. The CDR3 has 14 residues. Germline lookup yields CDR1 MNHEY and CDR2 SMNVEV (reference sequence). J was trimmed by 5 bases and V by 6 bases; bases with no gene match: 9. The CDR3 DNA sequence: TGTGCCAGCAGCTCTGGACAGGGCTACCACGAGCAGTACTTC. It translates to CASSSGQGYHEQYF.

The V and J genes are TRBV6-5 and TRBJ2-3, with 10 bases identical to TRBD2. Germline CDR1 MNHEY, CDR2 SVGAGI. This CDR3 region has 14 residues. Trimming removed 5 bases from V and 2 bases from J; junction bases left unmatched: 1. For the CDR3, the DNA is TGTGCCAGCAGTGGGACTAGCGTCACAGATACGCAGTATTTT. This gives the protein CASSGTSVTDTQYF.

DNA of the CDR3: TGTGCCAGCAGTTACCGGGAATCACTATCCTACGAGCAGTACTTC. It codes for CASSYRESLSYEQYF. The chain has TRBV6-5 and TRBJ2-7; D possibly corresponds to TRBD2 (5 bases). Germline CDR1 MNHEY, CDR2 SVGAGI. There are 15 residues in the CDR3. The V end was cut by 2 bases, the J end by 1 base, with 12 bases between.

This clone showed up just once. This chain uses TRBV28 with TRBJ1-5; D uncertain. Germline values: CDR1 MDHEN, CDR2 SYDVKM. This CDR3 is built from 12 residues. Between the trimmed V and J ends, which lost 8 bases and 2 bases, there was a span of 7 bases. The CDR3 DNA reads TGTGCCAGCCGGTCGGGCAATCAGCCCCAGCATTTT. Its translation is CASRSGNQPQHF.

The chain combines TRBV4-2 with TRBJ2-1; TRBD2 aligns across 12 bases. Trimming took 4 bases from V and 10 from J; bases not matched to a gene: 8. The CDR3 consists of 15 residues. Germline V gene lookup returns CDR1 LGHNA and CDR2 YNFKEQ. The CDR3 spells CASSPGLAGLGEQFF. In DNA form, the CDR3 reads TGTGCCAGCAGCCCTGGACTAGCGGGGCTCGGGGAGCAGTTCTTC.

The gene calls are TRBV19 and TRBJ1-4, with 10 bases that match TRBD1. This CDR3 contains 18 residues. The junction had 11 bases not matched to a gene; V was cut back by 5 bases and J by 2 bases. The germline gives CDR1 LNHDA, CDR2 SQIVND (reference sequence). CDR3 region: CASSGRDRGGVTNEKLFF. CDR3 coding DNA: TGTGCCAGTAGTGGCCGGGACAGGGGAGGTGTGACTAATGAAAAACTGTTTTTT.

The chain recombines TRBV5-8 with TRBJ1-2, with unresolved D. This CDR3 has 13 amino acids. The germline V gene encodes CDR1 SGHTS and CDR2 YDEGEE. V was shortened by 0 bases and J by 1 base, with 4 bases between the two germline ends. Written as DNA, the CDR3 is TGTGCCAGCAGCTTGGAATATAACTATGGCTACACCTTC. It specifies CASSLEYNYGYTF.

The chain joins TRBV4-1 to TRBJ1-2; 9 bases are shared with TRBD1. The V and J ends lost 1 base and 8 bases, in that order; junction bases with no gene match: 11. Germline V lookup: CDR1 MGHRA, CDR2 YSYEKL. The CDR3 is 16 amino acids. CDR3 protein: CASSQGSSGTGYGYTF. In nucleotides, the CDR3 is TGCGCCAGCAGCCAAGGAAGTTCCGGGACAGGGTACGGCTACACCTTC.